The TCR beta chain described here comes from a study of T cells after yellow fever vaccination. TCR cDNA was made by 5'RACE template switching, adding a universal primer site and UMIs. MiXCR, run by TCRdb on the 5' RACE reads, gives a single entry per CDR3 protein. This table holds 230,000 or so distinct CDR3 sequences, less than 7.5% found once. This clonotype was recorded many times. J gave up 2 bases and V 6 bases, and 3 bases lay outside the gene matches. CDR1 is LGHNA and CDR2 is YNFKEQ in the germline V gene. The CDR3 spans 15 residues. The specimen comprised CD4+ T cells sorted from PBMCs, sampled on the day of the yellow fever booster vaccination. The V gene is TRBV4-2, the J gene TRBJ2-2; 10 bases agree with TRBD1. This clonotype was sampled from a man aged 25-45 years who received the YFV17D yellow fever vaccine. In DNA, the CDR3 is TGTGCCAGCAGATCGACAGGGGGCAACACCGGGGAGCTGTTTTTT. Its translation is CASRSTGGNTGELFF.